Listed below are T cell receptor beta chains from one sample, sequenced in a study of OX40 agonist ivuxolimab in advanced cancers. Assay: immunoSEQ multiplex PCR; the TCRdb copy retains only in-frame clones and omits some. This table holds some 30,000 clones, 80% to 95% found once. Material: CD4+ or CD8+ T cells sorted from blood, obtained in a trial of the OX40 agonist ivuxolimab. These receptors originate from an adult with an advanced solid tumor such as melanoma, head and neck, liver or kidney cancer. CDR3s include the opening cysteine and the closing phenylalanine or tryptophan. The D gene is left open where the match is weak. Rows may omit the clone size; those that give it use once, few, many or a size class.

DNA: TGTGCCAGCGGCGGATGGACAGGGCAAGAGACCCAGTACTTC
CDR3: CASGGWTGQETQYF
J: TRBJ2-5
size: -
D: TRBD1
V: TRBV5-4

DNA: TGTGCCATCAGACAAGACAGGAGCCAAGAGACCCAGTACTTC
CDR3: CAIRQDRSQETQYF
J: TRBJ2-5
size: -
D: -
V: TRBV10-3

DNA: TGTGCCAGCAGGTACGGGACTCTTAATGAGCAGTTCTTC
CDR3: CASRYGTLNEQFF
J: TRBJ2-1
size: once
D: -
V: TRBV6-5

DNA: TGTGCCAGCAGCGTGGGACAGATAAACCCCTACGAGCAGTACTTC
CDR3: CASSVGQINPYEQYF
J: TRBJ2-7
size: -
D: TRBD1
V: TRBV27

DNA: TGCGCCAGCAGCCAAGCCTATGGGACAGAAGCTTTCTTT
CDR3: CASSQAYGTEAFF
J: TRBJ1-1
size: -
D: -
V: TRBV4-1

DNA: TGTGCCAGTAGTAAAGAGTCAGGTTGGGCCTACGAGCAGTACTTC
CDR3: CASSKESGWAYEQYF
J: TRBJ2-7
size: -
D: -
V: TRBV19

DNA: TGTGCCAGCAGTGAAGGTTCCAGATTTCCTGCAACTAATGAAAAACTGTTTTTT
CDR3: CASSEGSRFPATNEKLFF
J: TRBJ1-4
size: -
D: -
V: TRBV2

DNA: TGCGCCAGCAGCCAACAGACAGGGGGCGGTGAAGCTTTCTTT
CDR3: CASSQQTGGGEAFF
J: TRBJ1-1
size: -
D: TRBD1
V: TRBV4-1

DNA: TGTGCCAGCAGCCCCCAAAGAGGGGGGGAGACCCAGTACTTC
CDR3: CASSPQRGGETQYF
J: TRBJ2-5
size: -
D: -
V: TRBV9

DNA: TGTGCCTGGAGTGTCCCGACTTTTGTGGGAAACACCATATATTTT
CDR3: CAWSVPTFVGNTIYF
J: TRBJ1-3
size: -
D: -
V: TRBV30

DNA: TGTGCCAGTAGTATAACTGGGGGACCCTACGAGCAGTACTTC
CDR3: CASSITGGPYEQYF
J: TRBJ2-7
size: few
D: -
V: TRBV19

DNA: TGTGCCAGCAGCGTAGCTAGACAGGAATATGGCTACACCTTC
CDR3: CASSVARQEYGYTF
J: TRBJ1-2
size: once
D: -
V: TRBV9

DNA: TGTGCCAGCAGTGTTGCGGGACTTAGCTCCTACGAGCAGTACTTC
CDR3: CASSVAGLSSYEQYF
J: TRBJ2-7
size: -
D: -
V: TRBV2

DNA: TGTGCCAGCAGTCGCAACAGGGGACAAGGCTACACCTTC
CDR3: CASSRNRGQGYTF
J: TRBJ1-2
size: -
D: TRBD1
V: TRBV6-5

DNA: TGCGCCAGCAGCTTGGAACGACAGAACACCGGGGAGCTGTTTTTT
CDR3: CASSLERQNTGELFF
J: TRBJ2-2
size: -
D: -
V: TRBV5-1

DNA: TGTGCCAGCAGCTCGGGACTAGCGGTCACAGATACGCAGTATTTT
CDR3: CASSSGLAVTDTQYF
J: TRBJ2-3
size: -
D: TRBD2
V: TRBV13

DNA: TGTGCCAGCAGCTTCACAGGAGGGAACAATCAGCCCCAGCATTTT
CDR3: CASSFTGGNNQPQHF
J: TRBJ1-5
size: -
D: -
V: TRBV7-9

DNA: TGTGCCAGTAGCCCGGGTCCCAGCTCCTACGAGCAGTACTTC
CDR3: CASSPGPSSYEQYF
J: TRBJ2-7
size: -
D: -
V: TRBV19

DNA: TGTGCCAGCAGCTTAGCCGGGGCGCCCAATGAGCAGTTCTTC
CDR3: CASSLAGAPNEQFF
J: TRBJ2-1
size: -
D: -
V: TRBV11-1

DNA: TGTGCCAGCAGTGCCACTAGCGGGGTGGAAGAGACCCAGTACTTC
CDR3: CASSATSGVEETQYF
J: TRBJ2-5
size: -
D: TRBD2
V: TRBV6-5

DNA: TGTGCCAGCAGCTTAGAGCCGGCGAACACTGAAGCTTTCTTT
CDR3: CASSLEPANTEAFF
J: TRBJ1-1
size: -
D: -
V: TRBV11-2

DNA: TGTGCCAGCAGCTTCGCGGACAGGGAATACTATGGCTACACCTTC
CDR3: CASSFADREYYGYTF
J: TRBJ1-2
size: -
D: TRBD1
V: TRBV7-3

DNA: TGTGCCAGCCGGTCAGGACAGGGGTACTATGGCTACACCTTC
CDR3: CASRSGQGYYGYTF
J: TRBJ1-2
size: -
D: TRBD1
V: TRBV6-1

DNA: TGTGCCAGCAGCCAATCAGGGAATTCACCCCTCCACTTT
CDR3: CASSQSGNSPLHF
J: TRBJ1-6
size: once
D: -
V: TRBV4-2

DNA: TGCGCCAGCAGCCAGCCCGGACAGGGAAAAGGCTACACCTTC
CDR3: CASSQPGQGKGYTF
J: TRBJ1-2
size: -
D: TRBD1
V: TRBV4-1

DNA: TGTGCCAGCAGTGAAATGATTTCCTACAATGAGCAGTTCTTC
CDR3: CASSEMISYNEQFF
J: TRBJ2-1
size: -
D: -
V: TRBV2

DNA: TGTGCCACCAGCAGAGAGGGACAGGCAACTGGAAACACCATATATTTT
CDR3: CATSREGQATGNTIYF
J: TRBJ1-3
size: -
D: TRBD1
V: TRBV15

DNA: TGCGCCAGCGGCCAAGAGGGGGGCCGAACTAGCGGAGCCACAGATACGCAGTATTTT
CDR3: CASGQEGGRTSGATDTQYF
J: TRBJ2-3
size: -
D: TRBD2
V: TRBV4-1

DNA: TGTGCCAGCAGCGGCCCAACTAGCGGGAGAGCCTACGAGCAGTACTTC
CDR3: CASSGPTSGRAYEQYF
J: TRBJ2-7
size: -
D: TRBD2
V: TRBV5-4

DNA: TGTGCCAGCAGCCGGGAGACAGGGGTGGCAGATACGCAGTATTTT
CDR3: CASSRETGVADTQYF
J: TRBJ2-3
size: -
D: TRBD1
V: TRBV14

DNA: TGTGCCAGCACAGAAACAGATACGCAGTATTTT
CDR3: CASTETDTQYF
J: TRBJ2-3
size: -
D: -
V: TRBV6-5

DNA: TGTGCCAGCAGTTACTCTAGAGAACAGTTTAGTTTC
CDR3: CASSYSREQFSF
J: TRBJ1-2
size: -
D: -
V: TRBV6-5

DNA: TGTGCCAGCAGTTACGGGGGAACTAATGAAAAACTGTTTTTT
CDR3: CASSYGGTNEKLFF
J: TRBJ1-4
size: -
D: -
V: TRBV6-5

DNA: TGTGCCAGCAGGTCCACAGGGTATGGCAATCAGCCCCAGCATTTT
CDR3: CASRSTGYGNQPQHF
J: TRBJ1-5
size: -
D: -
V: TRBV6-5

DNA: TGCGCCAGCAGCCTCGCTCTGGGGGAGACCCAGTACTTC
CDR3: CASSLALGETQYF
J: TRBJ2-5
size: -
D: -
V: TRBV4-1

DNA: TGTGCCAGTAGTTCTGCCTCGGCAGCGGACTACGAGCAGTACTTC
CDR3: CASSSASAADYEQYF
J: TRBJ2-7
size: -
D: -
V: TRBV19

DNA: TGTGCCAGCAGTGAAGGGTCGCCGGGGGGGCCAGATACGCAGTATTTT
CDR3: CASSEGSPGGPDTQYF
J: TRBJ2-3
size: -
D: TRBD2
V: TRBV6-1

DNA: TGTGCCAGCAGCGGCGGGGGTAGCAATCAGCCCCAGCATTTT
CDR3: CASSGGGSNQPQHF
J: TRBJ1-5
size: -
D: -
V: TRBV9

DNA: TGCGCCAGCAGCCAAGAATGGGAGGGGGAGACCCAGTACTTC
CDR3: CASSQEWEGETQYF
J: TRBJ2-5
size: -
D: TRBD2
V: TRBV4-1

DNA: TGTGCCAGCAGCCAGGGGACAGACGCGAACACTGAAGCTTTCTTT
CDR3: CASSQGTDANTEAFF
J: TRBJ1-1
size: -
D: TRBD1
V: TRBV4-2

DNA: TGTGCCAGCAGCTTGCCAGGGGAAACCTACGAGCAGTACTTC
CDR3: CASSLPGETYEQYF
J: TRBJ2-7
size: -
D: -
V: TRBV5-4